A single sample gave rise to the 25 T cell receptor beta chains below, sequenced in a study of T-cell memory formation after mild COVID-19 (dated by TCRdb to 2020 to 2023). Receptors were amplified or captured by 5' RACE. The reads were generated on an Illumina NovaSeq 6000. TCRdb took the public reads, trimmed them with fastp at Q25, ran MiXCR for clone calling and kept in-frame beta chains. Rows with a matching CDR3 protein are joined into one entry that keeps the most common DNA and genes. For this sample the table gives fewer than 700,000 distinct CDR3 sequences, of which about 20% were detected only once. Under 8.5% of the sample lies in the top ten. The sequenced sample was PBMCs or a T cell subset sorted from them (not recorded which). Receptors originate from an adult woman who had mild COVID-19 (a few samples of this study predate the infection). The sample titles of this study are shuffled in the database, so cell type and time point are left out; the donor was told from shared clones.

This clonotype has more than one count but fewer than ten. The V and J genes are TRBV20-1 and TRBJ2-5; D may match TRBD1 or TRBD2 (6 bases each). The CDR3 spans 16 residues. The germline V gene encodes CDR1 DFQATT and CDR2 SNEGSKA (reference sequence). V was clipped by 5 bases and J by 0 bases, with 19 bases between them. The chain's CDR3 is CSAPRRDIPHQETQYF. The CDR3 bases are TGCAGTGCTCCACGGCGGGACATCCCCCACCAAGAGACCCAGTACTTC.

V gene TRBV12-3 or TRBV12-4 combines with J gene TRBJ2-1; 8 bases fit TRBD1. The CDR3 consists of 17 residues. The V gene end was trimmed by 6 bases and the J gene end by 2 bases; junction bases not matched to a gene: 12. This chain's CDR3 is CASRAGQVVSTYNEQFF. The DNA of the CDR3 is TGTGCCAGCAGGGCGGGACAGGTGGTTTCGACCTACAATGAGCAGTTCTTC.

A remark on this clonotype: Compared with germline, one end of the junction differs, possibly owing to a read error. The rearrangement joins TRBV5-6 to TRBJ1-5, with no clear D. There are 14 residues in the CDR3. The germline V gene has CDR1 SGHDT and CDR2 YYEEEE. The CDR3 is CDSSLVCSNQPQHF. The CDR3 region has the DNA TGTGACAGCAGCTTGGTGTGTAGCAATCAGCCCCAGCATTTT.

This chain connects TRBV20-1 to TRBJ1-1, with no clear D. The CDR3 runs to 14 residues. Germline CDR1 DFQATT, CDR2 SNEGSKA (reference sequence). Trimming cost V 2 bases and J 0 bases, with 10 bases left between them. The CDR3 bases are TGCAGTGCTAGACGGGGAGGAATGAACACTGAAGCTTTCTTT. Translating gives CSARRGGMNTEAFF.

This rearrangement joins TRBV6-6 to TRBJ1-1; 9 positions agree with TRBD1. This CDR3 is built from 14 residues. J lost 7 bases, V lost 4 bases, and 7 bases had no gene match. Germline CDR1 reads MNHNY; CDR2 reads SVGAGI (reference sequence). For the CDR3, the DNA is TGTGCCAGCAGTTCAAGCCCGACAGGGGGTGAAGCTTTCTTT. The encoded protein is CASSSSPTGGEAFF.

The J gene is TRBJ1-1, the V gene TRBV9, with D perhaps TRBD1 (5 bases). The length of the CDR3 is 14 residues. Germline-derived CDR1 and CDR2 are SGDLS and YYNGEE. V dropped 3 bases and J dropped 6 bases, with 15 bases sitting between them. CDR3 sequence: CASSGGPLDAEAFF. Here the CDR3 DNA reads TGTGCCAGCAGCGGGGGACCGCTCGACGCTGAAGCTTTCTTT.

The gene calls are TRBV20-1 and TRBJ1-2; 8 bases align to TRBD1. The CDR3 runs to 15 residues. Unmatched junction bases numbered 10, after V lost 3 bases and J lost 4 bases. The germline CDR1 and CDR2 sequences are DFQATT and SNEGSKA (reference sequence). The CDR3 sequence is CSASYTRQGSYGYTF. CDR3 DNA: TGCAGTGCTAGTTACACCCGACAGGGGAGCTATGGCTACACCTTC.

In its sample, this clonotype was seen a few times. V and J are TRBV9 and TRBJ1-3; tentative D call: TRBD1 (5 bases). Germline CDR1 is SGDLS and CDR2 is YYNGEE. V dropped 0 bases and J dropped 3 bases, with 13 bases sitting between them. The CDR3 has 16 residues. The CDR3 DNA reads TGTGCCAGCAGCGTAGGGGGCAGGTTGGATGGAAACACCATATATTTT. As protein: CASSVGGRLDGNTIYF.

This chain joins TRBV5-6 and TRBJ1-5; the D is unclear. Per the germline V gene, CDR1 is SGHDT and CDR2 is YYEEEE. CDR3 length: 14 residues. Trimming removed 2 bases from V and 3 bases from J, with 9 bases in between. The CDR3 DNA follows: TGTGCCAGCAGCTTAGGGTTGGACAATCAGCCCCAGCATTTT. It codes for CASSLGLDNQPQHF. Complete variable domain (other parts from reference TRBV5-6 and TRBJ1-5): DAGVTQSPTHLIKTRGQQVTLRCSPKSGHDTVSWYQQALGQGPQFIFQYYEEEERQRGNFPDRFSGHQFPNYSSELNVNALLLGDSALYLCASSLGLDNQPQHFGDGTRLSIL.

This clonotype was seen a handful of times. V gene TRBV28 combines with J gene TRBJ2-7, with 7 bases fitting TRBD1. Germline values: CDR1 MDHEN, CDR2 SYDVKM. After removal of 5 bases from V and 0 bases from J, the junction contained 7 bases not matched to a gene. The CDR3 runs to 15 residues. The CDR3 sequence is CASSTTGVSSYEQYF. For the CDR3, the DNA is TGTGCCAGCAGTACCACAGGGGTAAGCTCCTACGAGCAGTACTTC.

CDR3 amino acids: CASSYFTGTSGADTQYF. As DNA, the CDR3 is TGTGCCAGCAGTTACTTTACCGGGACTAGTGGCGCAGATACGCAGTATTTT. The rearrangement links TRBV6-6 to TRBJ2-3; 8 bases align to TRBD2. V was clipped by 1 base and J by 4 bases; unmatched bases: 10. There are 17 residues in the CDR3. Per germline, CDR1 MNHNY and CDR2 SVGAGI (reference sequence).

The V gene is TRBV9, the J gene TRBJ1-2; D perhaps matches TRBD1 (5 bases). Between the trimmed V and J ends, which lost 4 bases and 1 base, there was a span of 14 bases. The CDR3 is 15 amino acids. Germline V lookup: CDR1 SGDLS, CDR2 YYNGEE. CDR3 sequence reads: CASSPGGRVNYGYTF. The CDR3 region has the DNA TGTGCCAGCAGCCCGGGCGGCAGGGTTAACTATGGCTACACCTTC.

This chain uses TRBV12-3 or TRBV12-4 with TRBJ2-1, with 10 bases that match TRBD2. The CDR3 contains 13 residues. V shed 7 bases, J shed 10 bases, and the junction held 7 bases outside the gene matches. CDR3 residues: CASTRSGRAEQFF. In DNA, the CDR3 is TGTGCCAGCACTAGAAGCGGGAGGGCCGAGCAGTTCTTC.

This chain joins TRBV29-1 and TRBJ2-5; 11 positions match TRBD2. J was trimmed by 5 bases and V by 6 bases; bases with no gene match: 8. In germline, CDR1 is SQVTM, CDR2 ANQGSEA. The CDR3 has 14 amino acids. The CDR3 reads CSVLAGEVAETQYF. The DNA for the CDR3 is TGCAGCGTACTAGCGGGAGAGGTAGCGGAGACCCAGTACTTC.

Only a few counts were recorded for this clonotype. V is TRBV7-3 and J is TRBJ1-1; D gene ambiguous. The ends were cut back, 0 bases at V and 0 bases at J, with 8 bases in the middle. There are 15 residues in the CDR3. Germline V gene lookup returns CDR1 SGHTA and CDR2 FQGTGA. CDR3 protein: CASSLTGLMNTEAFF. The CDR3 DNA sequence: TGTGCCAGCAGCTTAACGGGTCTCATGAACACTGAAGCTTTCTTT.

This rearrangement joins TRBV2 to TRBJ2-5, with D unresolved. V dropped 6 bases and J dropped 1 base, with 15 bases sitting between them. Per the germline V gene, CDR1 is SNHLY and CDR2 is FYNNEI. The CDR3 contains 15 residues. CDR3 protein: CASRPVVWGQETQYF. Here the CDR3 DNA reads TGTGCCAGCAGGCCCGTGGTTTGGGGCCAAGAGACCCAGTACTTC.

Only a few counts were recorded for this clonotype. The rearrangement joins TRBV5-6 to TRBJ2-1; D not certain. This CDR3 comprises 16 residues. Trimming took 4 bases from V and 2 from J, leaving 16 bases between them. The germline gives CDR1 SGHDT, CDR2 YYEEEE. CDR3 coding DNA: TGTGCCAGCAGCCCATACGACTCGTGGACCTACAATGAGCAGTTCTTC. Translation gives CASSPYDSWTYNEQFF.

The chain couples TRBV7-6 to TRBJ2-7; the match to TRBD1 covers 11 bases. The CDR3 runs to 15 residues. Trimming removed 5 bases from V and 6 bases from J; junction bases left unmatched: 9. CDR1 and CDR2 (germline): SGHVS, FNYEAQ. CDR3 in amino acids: CASSIGQGAQVEQYF. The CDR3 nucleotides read TGTGCCAGCAGCATAGGACAGGGGGCGCAGGTCGAGCAGTACTTC.

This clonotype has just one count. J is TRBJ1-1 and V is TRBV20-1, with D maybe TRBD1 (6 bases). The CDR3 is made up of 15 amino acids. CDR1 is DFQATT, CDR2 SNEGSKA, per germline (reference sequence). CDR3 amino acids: CSPLRAGQGNTEAFF. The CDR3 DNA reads TGCTCCCCCCTGAGGGCGGGACAAGGGAACACTGAAGCTTTCTTT.

CDR3 nucleotides: TGTGCCAGCAGCCAAGATCCAGCGGGGGGGTACAATGAGCAGTTCTTC. Amino acid sequence: CASSQDPAGGYNEQFF. The genes are TRBV4-2 and TRBJ2-1; TRBD2 aligns across 10 bases. This CDR3 is built from 16 residues. The germline V gene encodes CDR1 LGHNA and CDR2 YNFKEQ. The J segment lost 4 bases and the V segment lost 0 bases, leaving 3 bases of the junction unmatched.

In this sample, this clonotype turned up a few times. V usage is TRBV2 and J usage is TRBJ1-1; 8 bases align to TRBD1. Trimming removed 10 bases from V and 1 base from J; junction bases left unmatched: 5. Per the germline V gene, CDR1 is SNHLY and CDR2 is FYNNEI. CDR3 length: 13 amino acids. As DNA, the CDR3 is TGTGCCACCTCCGGACAGGGGAACACTGAAGCTTTCTTT. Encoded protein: CATSGQGNTEAFF.

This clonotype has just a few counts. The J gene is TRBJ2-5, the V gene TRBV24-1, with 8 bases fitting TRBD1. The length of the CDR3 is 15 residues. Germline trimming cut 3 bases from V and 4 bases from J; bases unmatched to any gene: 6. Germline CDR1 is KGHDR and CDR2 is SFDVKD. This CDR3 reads CATSDALTGVETQYF. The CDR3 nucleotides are TGTGCCACCAGTGATGCCCTGACAGGGGTAGAGACCCAGTACTTC.

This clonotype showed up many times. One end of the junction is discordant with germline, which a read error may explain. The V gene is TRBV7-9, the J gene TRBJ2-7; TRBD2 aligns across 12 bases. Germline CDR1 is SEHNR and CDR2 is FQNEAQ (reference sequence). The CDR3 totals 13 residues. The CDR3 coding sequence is TGTGCCAGCAGCCTAGCGGGAGGGAACGAGCAGTACTTC. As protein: CASSLAGGNEQYF.

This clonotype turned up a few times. In DNA, the CDR3 is TGTGCCAGCTTCCGGGGGCCGGGGGCCCCTGAGCAGTTCTTC. Translating it yields CASFRGPGAPEQFF. The chain combines TRBV6-2 or TRBV6-3 with TRBJ2-1; possibly TRBD1 or TRBD2 for D (6 bases each). Looked up from germline, CDR1 is MNHEY and CDR2 is SVGEGT. The CDR3 has 14 residues. With 8 bases removed from V and 9 bases from J, the gap between germline ends came to 20 bases.

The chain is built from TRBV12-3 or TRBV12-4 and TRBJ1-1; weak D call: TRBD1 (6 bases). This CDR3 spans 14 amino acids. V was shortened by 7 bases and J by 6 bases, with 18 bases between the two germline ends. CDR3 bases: TGTGCCAGCACCCTAAGGGGGGGTGAGGCTGAAGCTTTCTTT. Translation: CASTLRGGEAEAFF.